Listed below are T cell receptor beta chains from one sample, sequenced in a study of OX40 agonist ivuxolimab in advanced cancers. Sequencing was performed with immunoSEQ multiplex PCR; in TCRdb, only in-frame clones are kept and a portion is missing. The sample has around 50,000 clones, over 80% seen once. The specimen comprised CD4+ or CD8+ T cells sorted from blood, sampled in a trial of the OX40 agonist ivuxolimab. All receptors come from an adult with an advanced solid tumor such as melanoma, head and neck, liver or kidney cancer. Each CDR3 is given with its conserved first and last residue. D genes are given only for firm matches. Clone size, where shown, is once, few, many, or a class for clones that have expanded.

clone_size	v_call	d_call	j_call	cdr3_nt	cdr3_aa
.	TRBV2	TRBD2	TRBJ2-3	TGTGCCAGCGGCCGACTAGCTCAGCGCACAGATACGCAGTATTTT	CASGRLAQRTDTQYF
.	TRBV6-1	.	TRBJ1-2	TGTGCCAGCAGTGAATCGGGAAGCTATGGCTACACCTTC	CASSESGSYGYTF
.	TRBV19	TRBD1	TRBJ1-4	TGTGCCAGTAGCAAGGCACAGGGGTTTAGTAATGAAAAACTGTTTTTT	CASSKAQGFSNEKLFF
.	TRBV11-3	.	TRBJ2-1	TGTGCCAGCAGCCAATCCCTGGGCAGTGGTCGGTCCTCCTACAATGAGCAGTTCTTC	CASSQSLGSGRSSYNEQFF
.	TRBV30	TRBD2	TRBJ2-7	TGTGCCTGGAGGGGACTAGCAAGGCAGTACTTC	CAWRGLARQYF
.	TRBV5-6	TRBD2	TRBJ2-2	TGTGCCAGCAGGATATATAGCGGGAGCCGAGACACCGGGGAGCTGTTTTTT	CASRIYSGSRDTGELFF
.	TRBV5-1	TRBD2	TRBJ2-1	TGCGCCAGCAGCTTAGCGGGAGTTTACAATGAGCAGTTCTTC	CASSLAGVYNEQFF
.	TRBV7-2	TRBD2	TRBJ2-5	TGTGCCAGCAGCTTACAGCGGGGAGCCGAGACCCAGTACTTC	CASSLQRGAETQYF
.	TRBV6-1	.	TRBJ2-1	TGTGCCAGCAGTGAAGAAGGGGTTTGGTCCTACAATGAGCAGTTCTTC	CASSEEGVWSYNEQFF
.	TRBV19	.	TRBJ2-7	TGTGCCAGTAGTATGATTGGCAGGACCAAAGGGGAGCAGTACTTC	CASSMIGRTKGEQYF
.	TRBV18	.	TRBJ1-2	TGTGCCAGCTCGTCGCAGGGGCGTAACTATGGCTACACCTTC	CASSSQGRNYGYTF
.	TRBV6-5	.	TRBJ1-2	TGTGCCAGCAGTGAAGCGGTGGGTGGCTACACCTTC	CASSEAVGGYTF
.	TRBV7-3	TRBD2	TRBJ2-1	TGTGCCAGCAGCCGGACTAGCGACTACAATGAGCAGTTCTTC	CASSRTSDYNEQFF
.	TRBV5-1	TRBD1	TRBJ2-1	TGCGCCAGCAGCCATGGGACAGGGGTTTGGGATGAGCAGTTCTTC	CASSHGTGVWDEQFF
few	TRBV7-2	.	TRBJ2-7	TGTGCCAGCAGCCTTGACGGACAAACCTCCTACGAGCAGTACTTC	CASSLDGQTSYEQYF
.	TRBV5-4	.	TRBJ1-3	TGTGCCAGCAGCTTGGATCCAGTCGCCTCTGGAAACACCATATATTTT	CASSLDPVASGNTIYF
once	TRBV28	.	TRBJ1-2	TGTGCCAGCACCCCGGGGGGGGGCGTCTATGGCTACACCTTC	CASTPGGGVYGYTF
.	TRBV5-6	.	TRBJ1-6	TGTGCCAGCAGCTTGGCGGGATCTCTGGGGGGTAAAAATTCACCCCTCCACTTT	CASSLAGSLGGKNSPLHF
medium-sized	TRBV2	.	TRBJ1-5	TGTGCCAGCAGTGAAGAGCGGGATCAGCCCCAGCATTTT	CASSEERDQPQHF
few	TRBV6-6	TRBD1	TRBJ2-7	TGTGCCAGCAGCTCTTACGGGACAGGGGTCGACGAGCAGTACTTC	CASSSYGTGVDEQYF
.	TRBV6-5	TRBD1	TRBJ1-1	TGTGCCAGCAGTCCCACTCGCGACAGGGCAATCGAAGCTTTCTTT	CASSPTRDRAIEAFF
.	TRBV7-3	.	TRBJ2-7	TGTGCCTCGCAGTGGCGACTAACCGGGAGCTTTCTCTACGAGCAGTACTTC	CASQWRLTGSFLYEQYF
many	TRBV6-5	.	TRBJ1-1	TGTGCCAGCCACTTGATCCGTGGAGGGAACACTGAAGCTTTCTTT	CASHLIRGGNTEAFF
.	TRBV6-1	.	TRBJ2-1	TGTGCCAGCAGTGACTGGGGGTCCTACAATGAGCAGTTCTTC	CASSDWGSYNEQFF
.	TRBV10-3	.	TRBJ1-5	TGTGCCATCAGTGAGTCTGACAGACAGCCCCAGCATTTT	CAISESDRQPQHF
.	TRBV28	TRBD1	TRBJ1-5	TGTGCCAGCAGTCGACAGGGGGCGCGGAATCAGCCCCAGCATTTT	CASSRQGARNQPQHF
.	TRBV11-2	.	TRBJ1-1	TGTGCCAGCAGCTTGGGGCAGCACACTGAAGCTTTCTTT	CASSLGQHTEAFF
.	TRBV6-6	TRBD1	TRBJ1-1	TGTGCCACTCACGAGGGACAGGGGACTGAAGCTTTCTTT	CATHEGQGTEAFF
.	TRBV4-2	.	TRBJ2-3	TGTGCCAGCAGCCGCAAAGGAGGATCAGGGGTTAGCACAGATACGCAGTATTTT	CASSRKGGSGVSTDTQYF
.	TRBV7-2	TRBD2	TRBJ2-3	TGTGCCAGCAGCTCCGGACTAGTTAGCACAGATACGCAGTATTTT	CASSSGLVSTDTQYF
few	TRBV7-8	TRBD1	TRBJ2-5	TGTGCCAGCAGTGGTCTTGGGACAGCTCAAGAGACCCAGTACTTC	CASSGLGTAQETQYF
.	TRBV5-6	TRBD2	TRBJ2-2	TGTGCCAGCAGCAAGCGACTAGCGGGGTCCACCGGGGAGCTGTTTTTT	CASSKRLAGSTGELFF
few	TRBV28	.	TRBJ1-2	TGTGCCGGGGGCCGGGACGGTGACTATGGCTACACCTTC	CAGGRDGDYGYTF
few	TRBV11-2	.	TRBJ1-1	TGTGCCAGCAGCTTAGCTTTGAACACTGAAGCTTTCTTT	CASSLALNTEAFF
few	TRBV9	.	TRBJ1-6	TGTGCCAGCAGCGTAGTGGGGACCTCCTATAATTCACCCCTCCACTTT	CASSVVGTSYNSPLHF
.	TRBV29-1	.	TRBJ2-1	TGCAGCGGGGGGGGCGGAAGCTCCTACAATGAGCAGTTCTTC	CSGGGGSSYNEQFF
once	TRBV19	TRBD1	TRBJ1-1	TGTGCCAGTAGTATTGAAACAGGGGTGGCTGAAGCTTTCTTT	CASSIETGVAEAFF